This T cell receptor (beta chain) was recorded in a study of cytomegalovirus exposure and HLA in healthy donors. The PCR contained 60 Vbeta and 13 Jbeta primers. Repertoires were generated with immunoSEQ multiplex PCR, while TCRdb's copy carries only in-frame clones and drops some. The repertoire holds some 88,000 clones, 65% to 80% seen once, with roughly 16% in the top ten. CDR1 is SGHDN, CDR2 FVKESK, per germline. This CDR3 region has 15 residues. The ends lost 1 base at V and 6 bases at J; junction bases unmatched: 6. This clone was picked up a small number of times. The TCR was taken from a woman aged 18-29 years in good health and CMV-seropositive. The chain has TRBV14 and TRBJ2-1; 7 nucleotides line up with TRBD2. What was sequenced was PBMCs. CDR3 region: CASSQAAGSGNEQFF. The CDR3 coding sequence is TGTGCCAGCAGCCAAGCAGCGGGGTCCGGCAATGAGCAGTTCTTC.